One sample yielded the 31 T cell receptor beta chains listed below, sequenced in a study of shared clonotypes between healthy human individuals. Repertoires were generated with immunoSEQ multiplex PCR, while TCRdb's copy carries only in-frame clones and drops some. The sample records hundreds of thousands of clones, around 78% being singletons. Sequenced input: PBMCs. These receptors originate from a woman between 35 and 50 years old in good health. Some clones in this sample may be carry-over from other donors' samples.

V and J are TRBV5-1 and TRBJ2-6, with D maybe TRBD2 (6 bases). CDR3 length: 16 amino acids. CDR1 and CDR2 from the germline V gene are SGHRS and YFSETQ. Trimming shortened V by 0 bases and J by 7 bases, and 14 bases separated the two germline ends. The CDR3 reads CASSLDGGKKANVLTF. DNA of the CDR3: TGCGCCAGCAGCTTGGATGGGGGGAAGAAAGCCAACGTCCTGACTTTC.

This clone was recorded a few times. This chain links TRBV4-1 with TRBJ1-4; no clear D. V shed 4 bases and J shed 8 bases, with 14 bases lying between them. Per germline, CDR1 MGHRA and CDR2 YSYEKL. This CDR3 is built from 14 residues. CDR3 DNA sequence: TGCGCCAGCAGCCCAGGAGACGCACTGGAAAAACTGTTTTTT. This sequence encodes CASSPGDALEKLFF.

V gene TRBV7-9 combines with J gene TRBJ2-7; TRBD2 might be the D (7 bases). This CDR3 region has 11 residues. Trimming cost V 10 bases and J 5 bases, with 12 bases left between them. Per germline, CDR1 SEHNR and CDR2 FQNEAQ (reference sequence). The CDR3 here is CATRGGHEQYF. The CDR3 DNA follows: TGTGCCACCCGCGGGGGCCACGAGCAGTACTTC.

Remarks on this clone: With only one base between it and a far larger clone, this is likely a read error. The rearrangement uses TRBV4-1 and TRBJ1-1; perhaps TRBD1 as D (5 bases). The CDR3 has 15 residues. With 4 bases removed from V and 4 bases from J, the gap between germline ends came to 16 bases. Per the germline V gene, CDR1 is MGHRA and CDR2 is YSYEKL. CDR3 amino acids: CASSLFSGDGTEAFF. The CDR3 region has the DNA TGCGCCAGCAGCCTGTTCAGCGGGGACGGCACTGAAGCTTTCTTT.

V usage is TRBV4-3 and J usage is TRBJ1-3, with D tentatively TRBD1 (6 bases). Looked up from germline, CDR1 is LGHNA and CDR2 is YSLEER. The V end was cut by 1 base, the J end by 1 base, with 11 bases between. The CDR3 consists of 16 residues. The CDR3 nucleotides read TGCGCCAGCAGCCAAGGGAGTAGGGGGTCTGGAAACACCATATATTTT. It codes for CASSQGSRGSGNTIYF.

This chain joins TRBV5-1 and TRBJ1-2; maybe TRBD1 (6 bases). This CDR3 is 13 amino acids long. The germline CDR1 and CDR2 sequences are SGHRS and YFSETQ. Between the trimmed V and J ends, which lost 0 bases and 3 bases, there was a span of 6 bases. The CDR3: CASSLDRDYGYTF. CDR3 nucleotides: TGCGCCAGCAGCTTGGACAGGGACTATGGCTACACCTTC.

The chain couples TRBV7-9 to TRBJ1-2; 12 bases align to TRBD1. V dropped 8 bases and J dropped 4; count of bases not matched to a gene: 5. The length of the CDR3 is 14 residues. Germline V gene data show CDR1 as SEHNR and CDR2 as FQNEAQ (reference sequence). The CDR3 protein is CASQGTGGLYGYTF. CDR3 in DNA: TGTGCCAGCCAAGGGACAGGGGGCCTCTATGGCTACACCTTC.

The V and J genes are TRBV18 and TRBJ2-7, with D perhaps TRBD1 (5 bases). The CDR3 is 13 residues long. Trimming removed 5 bases at V and 7 bases at J, with 15 bases between. CDR1 is KGHSH, CDR2 LQKENI, per germline. The CDR3 coding sequence is TGTGCCAGCTCATCCCAACCAGACAGAGAGCAGTACTTC. Translating gives CASSSQPDREQYF.

The rearrangement uses TRBV6-5 and TRBJ1-1; no reliable D call. This CDR3 is built from 14 residues. The germline V gene encodes CDR1 MNHEY and CDR2 SVGAGI. V was pared by 7 bases and J by 1 base, with 13 bases between. CDR3 bases: TGTGCCAGCACCCCAGGATTAGCGAACACTGAAGCTTTCTTT. Its protein product is CASTPGLANTEAFF.

This clone was recorded many times. Other DNA sequences in the same sample also yield this CDR3. V is TRBV5-4 and J is TRBJ1-4; D might be TRBD1 (5 bases). Trimming stripped 3 bases from V and 2 bases from J, with 5 bases between. Germline V lookup: CDR1 SGHNT, CDR2 YYREEE (reference sequence). The CDR3 is made up of 13 amino acids. The CDR3 is CASSWDTNEKLFF. The DNA for the CDR3 is TGTGCCAGCAGCTGGGACACTAATGAAAAACTGTTTTTT.

In this sample, this clone turned up once. This chain links TRBV7-3 with TRBJ2-2, with TRBD2 identical over 8 bases. The CDR3 runs to 16 residues. In germline, CDR1 is SGHTA, CDR2 FQGTGA. Unmatched junction bases numbered 12, after V lost 5 bases and J lost 7 bases. CDR3 nucleotide sequence: TGTGCCAGCAGCCAGCAAGCGGGAGCCTTTCTCGGGGAGCTGTTTTTT. Protein sequence: CASSQQAGAFLGELFF.

CDR3 nucleotide sequence: TGTGCCAGCAGTTTTCCAGGGGGGCGTCGGGACTATGGCTACACCTTC. Its translation is CASSFPGGRRDYGYTF. V and J are TRBV28 and TRBJ1-2; the match to TRBD1 covers 7 bases. V lost 3 bases and J lost 3; bases outside the gene matches: 10. The CDR3 runs 16 residues. Germline V gene data show CDR1 as MDHEN and CDR2 as SYDVKM.

This chain uses TRBV12-1 with TRBJ2-1. TRBV12-1 is a pseudogene locus. CDR3 length: 17 amino acids. CDR3 sequence (DNA): TGTGCCAGCAGCTTTTCCTCAGGACGCGGATTTTATAATGAGCAGTTCTTC. Translated: CASSFSSGRGFYNEQFF.

The chain couples TRBV7-2 to TRBJ2-2, with D possibly TRBD1 on 6 matching bases. This CDR3 region has 15 residues. V lost 5 bases, J lost 5 bases, and 15 bases lay in between. Germline V gene lookup returns CDR1 SGHTA and CDR2 FQGNSA. The CDR3 loop reads CASSPGQTRTGELFF. The CDR3 DNA is TGTGCCAGCAGCCCGGGACAAACGCGGACCGGGGAGCTGTTTTTT.

The chain couples TRBV30 to TRBJ2-2; D unresolved. The CDR3 is made up of 14 amino acids. Per the germline V gene, CDR1 is GTSNPN and CDR2 is SVGIG (reference sequence). Trimming pared 4 bases from V and 0 bases from J, leaving 9 bases between. CDR3 in DNA: TGTGCCTGGAACGAACGAGCGAACACCGGGGAGCTGTTTTTT. Encoded protein: CAWNERANTGELFF.

Points on this clone: A far bigger clonotype differs at one base, so this is likely a read error. The chain couples TRBV4-1 to TRBJ1-1; TRBD1 is a possible D gene (5 bases). The germline V gene has CDR1 MGHRA and CDR2 YSYEKL. The CDR3 totals 15 residues. Trimming stripped 4 bases from V and 4 bases from J, with 16 bases between. CDR3 residues: CASSPSSGDGTEAFF. Written as DNA, the CDR3 is TGCGCCAGCAGCCCGTCCAGCGGGGACGGCACTGAAGCTTTCTTT.

The V call is TRBV7-3, the J call TRBJ1-5; tentatively, D is TRBD1 (5 bases). Germline V gene sequence: CDR1 SGHTA, CDR2 FQGTGA. CDR3 length: 16 residues. Trimming left V 1 base short and J 4 bases short, with 14 bases between. CDR3 nucleotide sequence: TGTGCCAGCAGCTTAAAAGAATGGGGGGTAAATCAGCCCCAGCATTTT. Translated: CASSLKEWGVNQPQHF.

This clone has ten or more counts. This chain links TRBV11-2 with TRBJ2-3; D is uncertain. Germline-derived CDR1 and CDR2 are SGHAT and FQNNGV. Trimming removed 5 bases at V and 3 bases at J, with 6 bases between. The length of the CDR3 is 12 residues. The CDR3 DNA reads as TGTGCCAGCAGCCAAAATACAGATACGCAGTATTTT. Its translation: CASSQNTDTQYF. Together with reference TRBV11-2 and TRBJ2-3, the CDR3 gives the full variable domain: EAGVAQSPRYKIIEKRQSVAFWCNPISGHATLYWYQQILGQGPKLLIQFQNNGVVDDSQLPKDRFSAERLKGVDSTLKIQPAKLEDSAVYLCASSQNTDTQYFGPGTRLTVL.

This sequence joins TRBV27 and TRBJ2-1; no definite D call. The germline CDR1 and CDR2 sequences are MNHEY and SMNVEV (reference sequence). The CDR3 sequence is 13 residues long. Trimming removed 0 bases from V and 15 bases from J, with 15 bases in between. CDR3 bases: TGTGCCAGCAGTTTATCATCGGGCGCCCGTTGGTTCTTC. Amino acid sequence: CASSLSSGARWFF.

The V call is TRBV29-1, the J call TRBJ2-7; D is perhaps TRBD1 (5 bases). The CDR3 is 12 residues long. The germline V gene has CDR1 SQVTM and CDR2 ANQGSEA. V was cut by 4 bases and J by 0 bases, with 7 bases left in between. The CDR3 DNA reads TGCAGCGTTGTTGACAGCTCCTACGAGCAGTACTTC. Residues: CSVVDSSYEQYF.

The chain links TRBV4-2 to TRBJ1-6, with 9 positions matching TRBD1. CDR1 is LGHNA, CDR2 YNFKEQ, per germline. The CDR3 runs 15 residues. J gave up 10 bases and V 0 bases, and 4 bases lay outside the gene matches. CDR3 sequence: CASSQERTGVSPLHF. The CDR3 DNA sequence: TGTGCCAGCAGCCAAGAGCGGACAGGGGTGTCACCCCTCCACTTT.

The DNA for the CDR3 is TGTGCCAGCAGGTGGACACCCACGAACACTGAAGCTTTCTTT. Its protein product is CASRWTPTNTEAFF. The genes are TRBV28 and TRBJ1-1, with D tentatively TRBD1 (5 bases). CDR3 length: 14 residues. Germline CDR1 MDHEN, CDR2 SYDVKM. The V gene lost 6 bases and the J gene lost 1 base, with 12 bases spanning the gap.

This clone occurred many times. J is TRBJ2-7 and V is TRBV27, with 10 bases matching TRBD2. From germline, CDR1 is MNHEY and CDR2 SMNVEV (reference sequence). The CDR3 has 15 residues. Germline trimming cut 0 bases from V and 6 bases from J; bases unmatched to any gene: 5. The CDR3 sequence: CASSLSVAGGGEQYF. CDR3 DNA: TGTGCCAGCAGTTTATCTGTAGCGGGAGGTGGCGAGCAGTACTTC.

This chain joins TRBV21-1 and TRBJ1-4. TRBV21-1 is given as a pseudogene. This CDR3 region has 15 residues. The CDR3 bases are TGTGCCAGCAGCGCCCCGCCCGGGAAAAATGAAAAACTGTTTTTT. This codes for CASSAPPGKNEKLFF.

The rearrangement links TRBV28 to TRBJ1-1; D ambiguous. V dropped 5 bases and J dropped 4 bases, with 20 bases sitting between them. The CDR3 totals 16 residues. From germline, CDR1 is MDHEN and CDR2 SYDVKM. Here the CDR3 DNA reads TGTGCCAGCAGTCCCCTCCCGGCGCGGGGAAGCACTGAAGCTTTCTTT. Translation: CASSPLPARGSTEAFF.

This clone showed up many times. Different DNA sequences within this sample yield the same CDR3. The chain employs TRBV29-1 and TRBJ2-5, with a possible D match to TRBD2 (7 bases). The DNA end is a closer match to TRBJ2-7, so the J assignment may be wrong. This CDR3 is 13 amino acids long. Germline assignment: CDR1 SQVTM and CDR2 ANQGSEA. CDR3 sequence (DNA): TGCAGCGTACTCGTCGGGGGGCGGGACGAGCAGTACTTC. Protein product: CSVLVGGRDEQYF.

V is TRBV9 and J is TRBJ2-3, with 9 bases matching TRBD2. J gave up 6 bases and V 6 bases, and 8 bases lay outside the gene matches. CDR3 length: 14 amino acids. Per germline, CDR1 SGDLS and CDR2 YYNGEE. The CDR3 spells CASTLAGSGDTQYF. The CDR3 coding sequence is TGTGCCAGCACCCTAGCGGGAAGTGGCGATACGCAGTATTTT.

This clone was seen more than once but under ten times. This chain links TRBV7-3 with TRBJ1-1; unclear D gene. The CDR3 covers 12 residues. Per germline, CDR1 SGHTA and CDR2 FQGTGA. V was trimmed by 4 bases and J by 2 bases, leaving 5 bases between them. The CDR3: CASSSYNTEAFF. CDR3 sequence (DNA): TGTGCCAGCAGCTCCTATAACACTGAAGCTTTCTTT.

This chain links TRBV5-4 with TRBJ2-3, with D perhaps matching TRBD1 (6 bases). This CDR3 is 16 amino acids long. Germline V gene lookup returns CDR1 SGHNT and CDR2 YYREEE (reference sequence). Trimming cost V 0 bases and J 2 bases, with 13 bases left between them. CDR3 bases: TGTGCCAGCAGCTTGGGAGGACAGCGATACACAGATACGCAGTATTTT. This translates into CASSLGGQRYTDTQYF.

The chain couples TRBV6-5 to TRBJ1-1; a possible D gene is TRBD1 (6 bases). V dropped 5 bases and J dropped 4 bases, with 8 bases sitting between them. This CDR3 spans 12 amino acids. The germline gives CDR1 MNHEY, CDR2 SVGAGI. The CDR3 nucleotides read TGTGCCAGCAGTACAGGGCTCACTGAAGCTTTCTTT. Translated: CASSTGLTEAFF.

The chain has TRBV27 and TRBJ2-7; D could derive from TRBD1 or TRBD2 (5 bases each). The CDR3 is made up of 12 amino acids. Trimming took off 10 bases at V and 2 bases at J, with 12 bases between the two ends. Germline V gives CDR1 MNHEY, CDR2 SMNVEV (reference sequence). The CDR3 spells CATIGAAYEQYF. Written as DNA, the CDR3 is TGTGCCACCATCGGGGCTGCCTACGAGCAGTACTTC.